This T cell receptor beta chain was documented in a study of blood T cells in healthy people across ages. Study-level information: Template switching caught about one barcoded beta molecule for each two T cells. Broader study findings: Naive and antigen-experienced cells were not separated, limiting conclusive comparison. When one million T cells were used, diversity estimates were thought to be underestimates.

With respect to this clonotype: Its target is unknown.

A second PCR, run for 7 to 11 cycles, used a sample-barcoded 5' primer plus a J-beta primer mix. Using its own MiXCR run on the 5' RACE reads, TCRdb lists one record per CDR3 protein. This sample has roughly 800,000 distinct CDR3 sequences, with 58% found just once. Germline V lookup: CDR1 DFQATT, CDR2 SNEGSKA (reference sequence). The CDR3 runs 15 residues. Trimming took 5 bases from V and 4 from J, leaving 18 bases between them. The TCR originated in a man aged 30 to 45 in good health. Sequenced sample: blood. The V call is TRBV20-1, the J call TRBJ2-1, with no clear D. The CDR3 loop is CSADNGRPIYNEQFF. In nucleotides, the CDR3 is TGCAGTGCTGATAACGGCCGGCCTATTTACAATGAGCAGTTCTTC.